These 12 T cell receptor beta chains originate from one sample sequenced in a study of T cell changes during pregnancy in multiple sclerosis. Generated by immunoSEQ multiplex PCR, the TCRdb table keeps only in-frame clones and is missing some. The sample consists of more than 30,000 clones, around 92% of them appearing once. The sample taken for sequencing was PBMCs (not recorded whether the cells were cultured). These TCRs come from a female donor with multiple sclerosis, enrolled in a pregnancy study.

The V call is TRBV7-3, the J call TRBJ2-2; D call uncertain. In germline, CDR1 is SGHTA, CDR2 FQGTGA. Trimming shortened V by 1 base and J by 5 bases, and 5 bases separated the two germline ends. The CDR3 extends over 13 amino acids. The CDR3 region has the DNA TGTGCCAGCAGCTTAAAGGGAACCGGGGAGCTGTTTTTT. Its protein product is CASSLKGTGELFF.

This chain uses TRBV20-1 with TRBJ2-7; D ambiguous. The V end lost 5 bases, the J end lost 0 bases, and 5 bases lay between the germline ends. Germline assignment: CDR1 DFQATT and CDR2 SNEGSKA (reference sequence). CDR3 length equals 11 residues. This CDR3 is CSAVDSYEQYF. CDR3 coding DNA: TGCAGTGCTGTTGACTCCTACGAGCAGTACTTC.

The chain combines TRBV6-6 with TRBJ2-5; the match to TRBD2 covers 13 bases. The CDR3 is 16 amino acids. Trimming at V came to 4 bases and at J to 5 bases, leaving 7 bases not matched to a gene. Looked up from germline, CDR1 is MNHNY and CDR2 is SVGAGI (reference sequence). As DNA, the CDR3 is TGTGCCAGCAGTTTAGGACTAGCGGGAGTTTCGGAGACCCAGTACTTC. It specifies CASSLGLAGVSETQYF.

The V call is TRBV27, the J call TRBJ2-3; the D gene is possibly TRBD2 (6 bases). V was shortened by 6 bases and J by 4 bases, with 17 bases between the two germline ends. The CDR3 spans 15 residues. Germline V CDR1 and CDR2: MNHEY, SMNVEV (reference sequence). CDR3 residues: CASRLGYTGADTQYF. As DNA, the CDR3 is TGTGCCAGCAGACTCGGGTATACGGGGGCAGATACGCAGTATTTT.

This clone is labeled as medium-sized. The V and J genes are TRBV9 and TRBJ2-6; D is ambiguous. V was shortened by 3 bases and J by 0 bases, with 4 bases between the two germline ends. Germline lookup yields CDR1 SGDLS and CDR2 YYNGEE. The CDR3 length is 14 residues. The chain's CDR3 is CASSAYSGANVLTF. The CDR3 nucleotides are TGTGCCAGCAGCGCGTACTCTGGGGCCAACGTCCTGACTTTC.

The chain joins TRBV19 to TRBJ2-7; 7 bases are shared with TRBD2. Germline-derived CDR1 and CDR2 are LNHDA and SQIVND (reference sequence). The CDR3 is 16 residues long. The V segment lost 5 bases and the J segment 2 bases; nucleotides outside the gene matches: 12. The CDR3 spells CASSSAPRGSAYEQYF. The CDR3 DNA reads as TGTGCCAGTAGTTCAGCCCCCCGCGGGAGTGCCTACGAGCAGTACTTC.

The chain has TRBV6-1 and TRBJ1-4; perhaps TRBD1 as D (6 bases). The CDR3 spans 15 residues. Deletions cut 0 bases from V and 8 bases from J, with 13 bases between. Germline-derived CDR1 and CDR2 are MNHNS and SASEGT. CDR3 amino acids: CASSEAGGAFEKLFF. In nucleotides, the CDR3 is TGTGCCAGCAGTGAAGCTGGGGGGGCATTCGAAAAACTGTTTTTT.

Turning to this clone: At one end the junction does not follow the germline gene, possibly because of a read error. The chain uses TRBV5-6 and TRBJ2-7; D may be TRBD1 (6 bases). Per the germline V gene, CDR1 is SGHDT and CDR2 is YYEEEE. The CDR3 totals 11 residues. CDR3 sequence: CASSLKGGQHF. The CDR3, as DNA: TGTGCCAGCAGCTTGAAGGGTGGACAGCACTTC.

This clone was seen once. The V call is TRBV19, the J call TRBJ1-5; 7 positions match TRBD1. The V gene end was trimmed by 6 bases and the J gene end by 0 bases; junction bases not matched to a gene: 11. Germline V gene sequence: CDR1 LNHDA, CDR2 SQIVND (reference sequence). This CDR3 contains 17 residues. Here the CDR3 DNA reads TGTGCCAGTAGCCCCAGGCCAGGGGGTATTAGCAATCAGCCCCAGCATTTT. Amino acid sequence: CASSPRPGGISNQPQHF.

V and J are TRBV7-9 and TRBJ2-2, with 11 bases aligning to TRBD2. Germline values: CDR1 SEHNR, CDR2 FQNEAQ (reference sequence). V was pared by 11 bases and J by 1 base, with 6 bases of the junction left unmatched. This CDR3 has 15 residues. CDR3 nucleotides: TGTGCCTACTCCGGGACTAGCGGGAACACCGGGGAGCTGTTTTTT. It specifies CAYSGTSGNTGELFF.

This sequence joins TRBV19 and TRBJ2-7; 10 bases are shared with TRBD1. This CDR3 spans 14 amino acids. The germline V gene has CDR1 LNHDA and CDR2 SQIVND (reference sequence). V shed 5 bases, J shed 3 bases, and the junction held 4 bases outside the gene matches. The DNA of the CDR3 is TGTGCCAGTAGTCGGGGACAGGGGCTCTACGAGCAGTACTTC. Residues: CASSRGQGLYEQYF.

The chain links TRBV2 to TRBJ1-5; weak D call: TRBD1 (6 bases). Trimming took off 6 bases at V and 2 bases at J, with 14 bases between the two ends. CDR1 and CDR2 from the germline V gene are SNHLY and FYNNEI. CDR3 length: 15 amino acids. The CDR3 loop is CASRLGGGGNQPQHF. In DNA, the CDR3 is TGTGCCAGCAGACTAGGGGGAGGTGGCAATCAGCCCCAGCATTTT.